This TCR beta chain was sequenced in a study of breast tumors, draining lymph nodes, adjacent tissues. In regard to this clonotype: Its antigen is as yet unknown. One end of the junction is discordant with germline, which a read error may explain.

Germline assignment: CDR1 SGHTA and CDR2 FQGNSA. The CDR3 covers 15 residues. Axillary draining lymph nodes of breast cancer patients supplied the node samples. Study findings and constraints: Tumor repertoires ranked between lymph nodes and nontumor tissue in diversity, with V and J gene preferences.

From the multiplex PCR reads, TCRdb called clonotypes with MiXCR, one entry per CDR3 protein. The data hold about 180,000 distinct CDR3 sequences, with 33% observed a single time. Sample: axillary lymph node tissue. The V call is TRBV7-2, the J call TRBJ1-2; TRBD1 might be the D (5 bases). The source of this sequence is a female donor with breast cancer. Some clones in this sample may be carry-over from other donors' samples. Here the CDR3 DNA reads TGTGCCAGCAGCCCACAAGGGGCGGGGAACTATGGCTACCCCTTC. It translates to CASSPQGAGNYGYPF.